A single sample is the source of the 23 T cell receptor beta chains below, sequenced in a study of cytomegalovirus exposure and HLA in healthy donors. The PCR employed 60 Vbeta primers together with 13 Jbeta primers. Produced via immunoSEQ multiplex PCR; TCRdb's table is partial and in-frame only. The profile shows some 220,000 clones, 77% of them singletons. The specimen was PBMCs. The source of these receptors is a woman aged 60-75 years in good health and CMV-seropositive.

This clone came up a few times. V is TRBV7-2 and J is TRBJ1-1; D ambiguous. CDR3 size: 12 residues. Germline V gene data show CDR1 as SGHTA and CDR2 as FQGNSA. Trimming took 3 bases from V and 5 from J, leaving 7 bases between them. CDR3 coding DNA: TGTGCCAGCAGCTTGGGGAGTACTGAAGCTTTCTTT. Protein product: CASSLGSTEAFF.

The V gene is TRBV21-1, the J gene TRBJ1-1; the table's D call, TRBD1, was not checked against the DNA. TRBV21-1 is tagged as a pseudogene. This CDR3 contains 20 residues. The CDR3 loop is CASSRRFPRDRGGAVTEAFF. CDR3 sequence (DNA): TGTGCCAGCAGCAGACGGTTTCCCCGGGACAGGGGGGGAGCGGTAACTGAAGCTTTCTTT.

This clone was detected only a few times. V gene TRBV20-1 combines with J gene TRBJ1-2; TRBD1 aligns across 7 bases. CDR3 length: 11 residues. With V trimmed by 5 bases and J by 7 bases, 4 bases remained unmatched. Germline V gene data show CDR1 as DFQATT and CDR2 as SNEGSKA (reference sequence). The CDR3 loop reads CSAGQDTGYTF. CDR3 sequence (DNA): TGCAGTGCTGGACAGGATACTGGCTACACCTTC.

The V and J genes are TRBV19 and TRBJ2-6; TRBD2 matches 9 bases. The CDR3 is made up of 20 amino acids. V lost 0 bases to trimming and J lost 0 bases; unmatched junction nucleotides: 9. Per germline, CDR1 LNHDA and CDR2 SQIVND (reference sequence). In DNA, the CDR3 is TGTGCCAGTAGTATAGAGGCTAGCGGGGTGTTAGTCTCTGGGGCCAACGTCCTGACTTTC. The encoded protein is CASSIEASGVLVSGANVLTF. Drawing the rest from reference TRBV19 and TRBJ2-6, the complete variable domain is DGGITQSPKYLFRKEGQNVTLSCEQNLNHDAMYWYRQDPGQGLRLIYYSQIVNDFQKGDIAEGYSVSREKKESFPLTVTSAQKNPTAFYLCASSIEASGVLVSGANVLTFGAGSRLTVL.

The gene calls are TRBV2 and TRBJ1-5; no firm D call. Trimming shortened V by 4 bases and J by 0 bases, and 7 bases separated the two germline ends. The CDR3 consists of 14 residues. Germline assignment: CDR1 SNHLY and CDR2 FYNNEI. The CDR3 DNA reads TGTGCCAGCAGTGGGCAATCTAGCAATCAGCCCCAGCATTTT. Translation gives CASSGQSSNQPQHF.

This chain uses TRBV5-1 with TRBJ2-1; the D gene is possibly TRBD2 (6 bases). CDR1 is SGHRS, CDR2 YFSETQ, per germline. V lost 3 bases and J 5 bases, leaving 15 bases between the germline ends. CDR3 length: 15 amino acids. The chain's CDR3 is CASSSAGRDNNEQFF. CDR3 bases: TGCGCCAGCAGCTCGGCCGGGAGAGATAACAATGAGCAGTTCTTC.

This chain uses TRBV10-3 with TRBJ1-2; D perhaps matches TRBD1 (6 bases). Trimming left V 6 bases short and J 8 bases short, with 13 bases between. Germline V gene lookup returns CDR1 ENHRY and CDR2 SYGVKD. There are 12 residues in the CDR3. CDR3 region: CAIRTQGDGYTF. The CDR3 DNA reads TGTGCCATCAGGACACAGGGAGACGGCTACACCTTC.

The chain links TRBV6-5 to TRBJ2-1, with 13 bases matching TRBD2. This CDR3 has 15 residues. The ends lost 2 bases at V and 8 bases at J; junction bases unmatched: 3. CDR1 is MNHEY and CDR2 is SVGAGI in the germline V gene. The CDR3 sequence: CASSYRGTSGDEQFF. DNA of the CDR3: TGTGCCAGCAGTTACAGGGGGACTAGCGGGGATGAGCAGTTCTTC.

The sample holds a few counts of this clone. The chain has TRBV6-5 and TRBJ1-5, with 9 bases matching TRBD1. Germline V CDR1 and CDR2: MNHEY, SVGAGI. The CDR3 has 14 amino acids. Trimming cost V 0 bases and J 7 bases; bases outside gene matches: 1. CDR3 region: CASSYSDRGQPQHF. CDR3 bases: TGTGCCAGCAGTTACTCGGACAGGGGACAGCCCCAGCATTTT.

The J gene is TRBJ1-3, the V gene TRBV5-1; D is perhaps TRBD1 (5 bases). The CDR3 has 13 amino acids. From germline, CDR1 is SGHRS and CDR2 YFSETQ. The V and J ends lost 5 bases and 2 bases respectively, with 8 bases between them. CDR3 sequence: CASRGGPGNTIYF. The CDR3 DNA sequence: TGCGCCAGCAGGGGGGGACCTGGAAACACCATATATTTT.

The gene calls are TRBV7-2 and TRBJ1-1; TRBD1 is a possible D gene (5 bases). The length of the CDR3 is 14 residues. Germline lookup yields CDR1 SGHTA and CDR2 FQGNSA. The ends were cut back, 3 bases at V and 1 base at J, with 9 bases in the middle. The CDR3 sequence is CASSFIQGNTEAFF. The CDR3 DNA sequence: TGTGCCAGCAGCTTCATTCAGGGGAACACTGAAGCTTTCTTT.

V is TRBV10-1 and J is TRBJ2-7, with 7 positions matching TRBD1. The trim removed 4 bases at V and 5 bases at J, leaving 14 bases unmatched. Germline lookup yields CDR1 WNHNN and CDR2 SYGVQD (reference sequence). The CDR3 runs 16 residues. CDR3 in DNA: TGCGCCAGCAGTGGAAAGAGAGGGACAGCAGGCCACGAGCAGTACTTC. Protein: CASSGKRGTAGHEQYF.

The rearrangement links TRBV18 to TRBJ2-2, with 10 nucleotides matching TRBD2. Germline V gene data show CDR1 as KGHSH and CDR2 as LQKENI. The ends lost 0 bases at V and 4 bases at J; junction bases unmatched: 5. CDR3 size: 17 residues. CDR3 loop: CASSPPSGGAGTGELFF. In DNA form, the CDR3 reads TGTGCCAGCTCACCACCCAGCGGGGGGGCAGGCACCGGGGAGCTGTTTTTT.

V is TRBV6-1 and J is TRBJ2-5; maybe TRBD1 (6 bases). The closer fit of TRBJ2-7 to the DNA end suggests the J call may be wrong. This CDR3 contains 14 residues. The V gene's germline CDR1 is MNHNS and CDR2 SASEGT. Here the CDR3 reads CASRTGGQSYEQYF. CDR3 DNA sequence: TGTGCCAGCAGGACAGGTGGACAGAGCTACGAGCAGTACTTC.

The chain carries TRBV4-1 and TRBJ2-3, with TRBD2 matching 12 bases. Germline V gives CDR1 MGHRA, CDR2 YSYEKL. The CDR3 length is 15 residues. The ends lost 1 base at V and 8 bases at J; junction bases unmatched: 4. In nucleotides, the CDR3 is TGCGCCAGCAGCCAAGGACTAGCGGGAGTAGGTACGCAGTATTTT. It codes for CASSQGLAGVGTQYF.

The chain recombines TRBV5-1 with TRBJ2-1; TRBD2 agrees at 12 bases. Trimming took 4 bases from V and 2 from J; bases not matched to a gene: 13. Germline V gene sequence: CDR1 SGHRS, CDR2 YFSETQ. The CDR3 has 19 amino acids. CDR3 residues: CASSPSSGGDLRTYNEQFF. The CDR3 nucleotides read TGCGCCAGCAGCCCCTCTAGCGGGGGGGACCTCAGGACCTACAATGAGCAGTTCTTC.

The chain links TRBV6-1 to TRBJ1-5; D gene ambiguous. V lost 5 bases and J lost 3, with 8 bases in between. This CDR3 has 13 amino acids. Germline V gives CDR1 MNHNS, CDR2 SASEGT. CDR3 sequence: CASSTGVNQPQHF. The CDR3 DNA reads as TGTGCCAGCAGTACCGGTGTCAATCAGCCCCAGCATTTT.

The J gene is TRBJ2-3, the V gene TRBV5-1; TRBD2 aligns across 10 bases. The CDR3 spans 18 residues. The V gene end was trimmed by 3 bases and the J gene end by 5 bases; junction bases not matched to a gene: 15. Germline V gene lookup returns CDR1 SGHRS and CDR2 YFSETQ. The CDR3 region has the DNA TGCGCCAGCAGCTCCGGGGGGATAGCGGGGGGCATAGGAGATACGCAGTATTTT. Translated: CASSSGGIAGGIGDTQYF.

J is TRBJ2-7 and V is TRBV28, with D possibly matching TRBD1 (5 bases). Trimming left V 6 bases short and J 3 bases short, with 9 bases between. The CDR3 consists of 12 residues. Per germline, CDR1 MDHEN and CDR2 SYDVKM. The CDR3 region is CASSMTVYEQYF. The CDR3 DNA follows: TGTGCCAGCAGCATGACAGTCTACGAGCAGTACTTC. Supplemented by reference TRBV28 and TRBJ2-7, the full variable domain reads DVKVTQSSRYLVKRTGEKVFLECVQDMDHENMFWYRQDPGLGLRLIYFSYDVKMKEKGDIPEGYSVSREKKERFSLILESASTNQTSMYLCASSMTVYEQYFGPGTRLTVT.

The rearrangement links TRBV7-6 to TRBJ2-1, with a tentative D call TRBD1 (5 bases). The CDR3 loop spans 14 amino acids. V shed 1 base and J shed 2 bases, with 6 bases lying between them. Germline V gene sequence: CDR1 SGHVS, CDR2 FNYEAQ. In DNA form, the CDR3 reads TGTGCCAGCAGCTTAGAGGACACCTACAATGAGCAGTTCTTC. Amino acids: CASSLEDTYNEQFF.

The J gene is TRBJ1-1, the V gene TRBV15; 7 nucleotides agree with TRBD1. The trim removed 3 bases at V and 7 bases at J, leaving 11 bases unmatched. Germline V gene data show CDR1 as LNHNV and CDR2 as YYDKDF (reference sequence). The CDR3 contains 15 residues. The CDR3 loop is CATSRLTPGQHEAFF. The CDR3 DNA sequence: TGTGCCACCAGCAGGTTGACCCCGGGACAGCATGAAGCTTTCTTT.

The chain links TRBV7-9 to TRBJ2-5; 10 nucleotides agree with TRBD2. Judging by the DNA end, TRBJ2-7 fits better; the J call may be wrong. CDR1 is SEHNR and CDR2 is FQNEAQ in the germline V gene (reference sequence). This CDR3 comprises 15 residues. The CDR3 DNA is TGTGCCAGCAGCTCTCCCGGACTAGCGGCGTACGAGCAGTACTTC. It translates to CASSSPGLAAYEQYF.

The rearrangement links TRBV5-1 to TRBJ1-1; D is unresolved. This CDR3 contains 14 residues. Per germline, CDR1 SGHRS and CDR2 YFSETQ. Between the trimmed V and J ends, which lost 0 bases and 4 bases, there was a span of 10 bases. CDR3 DNA: TGCGCCAGCAGCTTGGCGTCCGGTTTCACTGAAGCTTTCTTT. Protein sequence: CASSLASGFTEAFF.